This paragraph reports one T cell receptor beta chain. Its cognate antigen is unknown. This specimen belongs to a study of shared clonotypes between healthy human individuals. Study-level findings and limits: Generally, naive subsets (rather than memory subsets) showed larger estimated richness. Donor clonotype sharing was expected to depend on sequencing depth. Few donors restricted represented genetic and exposure-history diversity.

Data came from immunoSEQ multiplex PCR; TCRdb stores just in-frame clones and leaves some out. The table includes around 940,000 clones, less than 85% detected once. Germline V lookup: CDR1 MNHEY, CDR2 SVGAGI. V lost 11 bases, J lost 6 bases, and 18 bases lay in between. CDR3 length equals 13 residues. The source is a man aged 18-30 years in good health. The chain joins TRBV6-5 to TRBJ2-3; tentative D call: TRBD2 (6 bases). The sample consisted of memory CD4+ T cells sorted from blood. Specified subset: CD45RA-negative fraction. The CDR3 loop is CAAAGGKTDTQYF. Here the CDR3 DNA reads TGTGCCGCTGCTGGGGGGAAGACGGATACGCAGTATTTT.